This entry lists 24 T cell receptor beta chains sequenced from one sample in a study of human T cells and chemical hapten exposure. TCRdb recomputed calls from the RACE reads with MiXCR, one row per CDR3 protein. The sample includes around 95,000 distinct CDR3 sequences, about a tenth seen only once; the top ten take 3.1%. Documented time point: pre-sensitization, week 0. The sample's treatment: therapeutic diphenylcyclopropenone sensitization with weekly scalp DPC. The material sequenced was whole blood, taken in connection with sensitization to the hapten diphenylcyclopropenone (DPC). The origin of the receptors is a woman aged 55-70 years with alopecia areata. Some clones in this sample may be carry-over from other donors' samples.

This sequence joins TRBV12-3 or TRBV12-4 and TRBJ2-5; 9 positions match TRBD1. CDR3 length equals 15 residues. V lost 5 bases and J lost 5; bases outside the gene matches: 9. The CDR3: CASSGGQGVVETQYF. The DNA for the CDR3 is TGTGCCAGCAGTGGGGGACAGGGAGTCGTGGAGACCCAGTACTTC.

This clonotype was counted at least ten times. The V gene is TRBV11-2, the J gene TRBJ1-2; TRBD1 agrees at 9 bases. The germline V gene encodes CDR1 SGHAT and CDR2 FQNNGV. The CDR3 sequence is 15 residues long. J gave up 4 bases and V 5 bases, and 8 bases lay outside the gene matches. The CDR3 coding sequence is TGTGCCAGCAGCATGTCCGGGACAGGGTCCTATGGCTACACCTTC. Translating it yields CASSMSGTGSYGYTF. Drawing the rest from reference TRBV11-2 and TRBJ1-2, the complete variable domain is EAGVAQSPRYKIIEKRQSVAFWCNPISGHATLYWYQQILGQGPKLLIQFQNNGVVDDSQLPKDRFSAERLKGVDSTLKIQPAKLEDSAVYLCASSMSGTGSYGYTFGSGTRLTVV.

In its sample, this clonotype was seen many times. The rearrangement uses TRBV2 and TRBJ2-1; D is ambiguous. Trimming took off 8 bases at V and 5 bases at J, with 13 bases between the two ends. Germline CDR1 is SNHLY and CDR2 is FYNNEI. The CDR3 sequence is 13 residues long. The CDR3 nucleotides read TGTGCCAGCGGCACGGACGGAAACAATGAGCAGTTCTTC. Encoded protein: CASGTDGNNEQFF.

The table lists this clonotype with many counts. This rearrangement joins TRBV6-1 to TRBJ2-7; 9 nucleotides line up with TRBD1. The V and J ends lost 8 bases and 2 bases, in that order; junction bases with no gene match: 7. The germline V gene encodes CDR1 MNHNS and CDR2 SASEGT. The CDR3 sequence is 14 residues long. The CDR3 spells CASLRDRDTYEQYF. The CDR3 DNA sequence: TGTGCCAGCCTAAGGGACAGGGATACCTACGAGCAGTACTTC.

This clonotype came up many times. The chain has TRBV19 and TRBJ1-1; D unresolved. V lost 4 bases and J lost 3, with 6 bases in between. The CDR3 runs 12 residues. Germline values: CDR1 LNHDA, CDR2 SQIVND (reference sequence). The CDR3 is CASSTSDTEAFF. In nucleotides, the CDR3 is TGTGCCAGTAGTACGTCCGACACTGAAGCTTTCTTT. The full variable domain, with the rest looked up from reference TRBV19 and TRBJ1-1, is DGGITQSPKYLFRKEGQNVTLSCEQNLNHDAMYWYRQDPGQGLRLIYYSQIVNDFQKGDIAEGYSVSREKKESFPLTVTSAQKNPTAFYLCASSTSDTEAFFGQGTRLTVV.

The sample holds many counts of this clonotype. The chain combines TRBV7-3 with TRBJ1-4; D unresolved. CDR1 and CDR2 from the germline V gene are SGHTA and FQGTGA. Trimming pared 5 bases from V and 7 bases from J, leaving 17 bases between. The CDR3 is made up of 15 amino acids. The chain's CDR3 is CASSAGSGGIEKLFF. The CDR3 bases are TGTGCCAGCAGCGCCGGCTCAGGAGGGATTGAAAAACTGTTTTTT.

This clonotype came up many times. The CDR3 is CASSPQWGGGTGELFF. CDR3 coding DNA: TGTGCCAGCAGCCCCCAGTGGGGGGGAGGTACCGGGGAGCTGTTTTTT. The chain uses TRBV9 and TRBJ2-2, with TRBD2 matching over 7 bases. V dropped 4 bases and J dropped 5; count of bases not matched to a gene: 11. CDR3 length equals 16 residues. CDR1 and CDR2 from the germline V gene are SGDLS and YYNGEE.

The V and J genes are TRBV29-1 and TRBJ2-5, with 7 bases matching TRBD2. Germline values: CDR1 SQVTM, CDR2 ANQGSEA. CDR3 length: 13 residues. V lost 3 bases and J lost 5; bases outside the gene matches: 6. CDR3 residues: CSVEQGGLETQYF. The CDR3, as DNA: TGCAGCGTTGAGCAGGGAGGGTTGGAGACCCAGTACTTC.

V is TRBV10-3 and J is TRBJ1-2; D is uncertain. Trimming left V 10 bases short and J 2 bases short, with 14 bases between. Germline V gene lookup returns CDR1 ENHRY and CDR2 SYGVKD. CDR3 length: 13 amino acids. The CDR3 protein is CATTTPRNYGYTF. CDR3 nucleotides: TGTGCCACAACCACCCCACGGAACTATGGCTACACCTTC.

The J gene is TRBJ2-3, the V gene TRBV7-8; possibly TRBD1 or TRBD2 for D (5 bases each). V was shortened by 7 bases and J by 6 bases, with 11 bases between the two germline ends. Looked up from germline, CDR1 is SGHVS and CDR2 is FQNEAQ. The CDR3 totals 12 residues. The CDR3 loop reads CASTPRGDTQYF. The CDR3 DNA sequence: TGTGCCAGCACCCCGAGGGGTGATACGCAGTATTTT.

The count of this clonotype is one. The chain couples TRBV19 to TRBJ1-5; TRBD1 aligns across 7 bases. Germline V lookup: CDR1 LNHDA, CDR2 SQIVND (reference sequence). CDR3 length equals 18 residues. After removal of 10 bases from V and 0 bases from J, the junction contained 18 bases not matched to a gene. CDR3 nucleotide sequence: TGTGCCACAAAATCCGGGACAGCATATTTAAATAGCAATCAGCCCCAGCATTTT. Its protein product is CATKSGTAYLNSNQPQHF.

This clonotype was observed a handful of times. The J gene is TRBJ1-4, the V gene TRBV5-1; weak D call: TRBD1 (6 bases). Germline loops: CDR1 SGHRS, CDR2 YFSETQ. This CDR3 has 16 residues. Trimming pared 3 bases from V and 8 bases from J, leaving 20 bases between. The DNA for the CDR3 is TGCGCCAGCAGCTGGGGGGCCCCCGGGACAAGAGAAAAACTGTTTTTT. It codes for CASSWGAPGTREKLFF.

The chain couples TRBV5-5 to TRBJ1-4; D unresolved. The CDR3 has 12 residues. Trimming took off 7 bases at V and 5 bases at J, with 9 bases between the two ends. Germline V gene sequence: CDR1 SGHKS, CDR2 YYEKEE (reference sequence). CDR3 residues: CASAVINEKLFF. Here the CDR3 DNA reads TGTGCCAGCGCTGTAATAAATGAAAAACTGTTTTTT.

The V call is TRBV14, the J call TRBJ2-7; TRBD1 might be the D (5 bases). With 4 bases removed from V and 3 bases from J, the gap between germline ends came to 16 bases. CDR3 size: 15 residues. Germline V gives CDR1 SGHDN, CDR2 FVKESK. CDR3 loop: CASSRSQGLIYEQYF. CDR3 DNA: TGTGCCAGCAGCCGGAGTCAGGGCTTAATCTACGAGCAGTACTTC.

This clonotype was seen a handful of times. The chain recombines TRBV16 with TRBJ1-6; D is uncertain. V was pared by 2 bases and J by 8 bases, with 7 bases between. Germline-derived CDR1 and CDR2 are KGHSY and FQNENV. The CDR3 totals 13 residues. The CDR3 reads CASSQSRDSPLHF. In nucleotides, the CDR3 is TGTGCCAGCAGCCAAAGCAGAGATTCACCCCTCCACTTT.

This clonotype came up a few times. The chain has TRBV20-1 and TRBJ2-2; no clear D gene. Germline CDR1 and CDR2: DFQATT and SNEGSKA (reference sequence). This CDR3 is 17 amino acids long. V lost 0 bases and J lost 0, with 14 bases in between. CDR3 DNA sequence: TGCAGTGCTAGAGATGAACGTCGGCACGCGAACACCGGGGAGCTGTTTTTT. Its protein is CSARDERRHANTGELFF.

This clonotype was picked up a small number of times. The chain links TRBV11-2 to TRBJ2-2; D possibly corresponds to TRBD1 (6 bases). CDR3 length: 16 amino acids. Germline CDR1 reads SGHAT; CDR2 reads FQNNGV. The V end was cut by 2 bases, the J end by 5 bases, with 15 bases between. CDR3 sequence: CASSLPPTGGTGELFF. The CDR3 bases are TGTGCCAGCAGCTTACCCCCGACAGGTGGGACCGGGGAGCTGTTTTTT. The variable domain in full, with the rest retrieved from reference TRBV11-2 and TRBJ2-2, is EAGVAQSPRYKIIEKRQSVAFWCNPISGHATLYWYQQILGQGPKLLIQFQNNGVVDDSQLPKDRFSAERLKGVDSTLKIQPAKLEDSAVYLCASSLPPTGGTGELFFGEGSRLTVL.

A word on this clonotype: A much more abundant neighbour one base away suggests this may be a read error. The conserved phenylalanine or tryptophan normally closing the CDR3 is absent here, so this likely arose from a read error. The chain joins TRBV6-5 to TRBJ2-3, with D perhaps TRBD2 (7 bases). This CDR3 contains 17 residues. V lost 2 bases to trimming and J lost 4 bases, with 19 bases between them. Germline CDR1 reads MNHEY; CDR2 reads SVGAGI. CDR3 nucleotide sequence: TGTGCCAGCAGTTACCTCGGCGGGGGCTCTCGCTCAGATACGCAGTATTCT. Protein product: CASSYLGGGSRSDTQYS.

This clonotype has a count of ten or more. The chain links TRBV18 to TRBJ1-1, with D unclear. The ends were cut back, 3 bases at V and 7 bases at J, with 15 bases in the middle. The germline V gene encodes CDR1 KGHSH and CDR2 LQKENI. The CDR3 loop spans 14 amino acids. The CDR3 spells CASSPATGAREAFF. The CDR3 DNA reads TGTGCCAGCTCACCTGCCACCGGAGCCCGTGAAGCTTTCTTT.

The chain has TRBV4-1 and TRBJ2-2; D not resolved. Germline V lookup: CDR1 MGHRA, CDR2 YSYEKL. The CDR3 has 15 amino acids. V dropped 1 base and J dropped 7 bases, with 13 bases sitting between them. The CDR3 DNA sequence: TGCGCCAGCAGCCAAGTGAATGGCGGCGGCGGGGAGCTGTTTTTT. Its protein is CASSQVNGGGGELFF.

This clonotype was picked up a small number of times. The gene calls are TRBV20-1 and TRBJ1-4; no definite D call. V lost 6 bases and J lost 3, with 14 bases in between. The CDR3 contains 14 residues. Germline V gene sequence: CDR1 DFQATT, CDR2 SNEGSKA (reference sequence). The DNA of the CDR3 is TGCAGTGCCCACGGCGGCAACTCTAATGAAAAACTGTTTTTT. Protein: CSAHGGNSNEKLFF.

This clonotype appeared many times. The gene calls are TRBV11-3 and TRBJ2-1; 10 bases are shared with TRBD1. CDR1 is SGHNT, CDR2 YENEEA, per germline. The CDR3 runs to 15 residues. Losses at the gene ends were 5 bases for V and 4 bases for J; bases not matched to a gene: 5. The CDR3 DNA sequence: TGTGCCAGCAGCATTAAGGGACAGGGGTACAATGAGCAGTTCTTC. Its protein is CASSIKGQGYNEQFF.

This clonotype was recorded at least ten times. V gene TRBV6-6 combines with J gene TRBJ2-5; TRBD2 aligns across 10 bases. The CDR3 is 17 residues long. With 5 bases clipped from V and 1 base from J, the junction kept 10 bases outside the gene matches. Germline lookup yields CDR1 MNHNY and CDR2 SVGAGI (reference sequence). The CDR3 here is CASSPRSGGTSQETQYF. CDR3 DNA: TGTGCCAGCAGTCCACGTAGCGGGGGGACAAGCCAAGAGACCCAGTACTTC.

Ten or more counts support this clonotype. The chain couples TRBV3-1 to TRBJ2-2; the match to TRBD1 covers 9 bases. Germline lookup yields CDR1 LGHDT and CDR2 YNNKEL (reference sequence). After removal of 3 bases from V and 6 bases from J, the junction contained 2 bases not matched to a gene. The CDR3 is made up of 14 amino acids. This CDR3 reads CASSQRDRAGELFF. The CDR3, as DNA: TGTGCCAGCAGCCAGCGGGACAGGGCCGGGGAGCTGTTTTTT.